This T cell receptor (beta chain) was sequenced during a study of CD8+CD57+ T cells in acquired aplastic anemia. The authors sequenced patients whose flow cytometry had shown CD8+CD57+ cell expansion. Blood was sampled before the patients had received any therapy. Genomic DNA served as template for TCR beta VDJ and CDR3 profiling. TCRdb used MiXCR to reprocess the reads, holding one entry per CDR3 protein. This sample carries 160,000 or so distinct CDR3 sequences, around half of them seen once, and the ten largest clones take roughly 30%. Germline assignment: CDR1 SGHVS and CDR2 FNYEAQ. The CDR3 is made up of 13 amino acids. V lost 5 bases to trimming and J lost 6 bases, with 11 bases between them. Study results and caveats: The CD8+ Simpson's diversity of patients and controls was not significantly different. Patients and controls shared some 29 CD8+ CDR3 sequences, which appeared highly expressed in patients and within their immunodominant clones.

This clonotype has only a few counts. Its antigen is not identified. The sequence was collected from a human donor with aplastic anemia. The chain employs TRBV7-6 and TRBJ2-1; D unclear. Sequencing was done on a sample of sorted CD4+, CD8+, or CD8+CD57+ T cells (not recorded which) from PBMCs. CDR3 bases: TGTGCCAGCAGCCCATACATGACCAATGAGCAGTTCTTC. Its translation: CASSPYMTNEQFF.